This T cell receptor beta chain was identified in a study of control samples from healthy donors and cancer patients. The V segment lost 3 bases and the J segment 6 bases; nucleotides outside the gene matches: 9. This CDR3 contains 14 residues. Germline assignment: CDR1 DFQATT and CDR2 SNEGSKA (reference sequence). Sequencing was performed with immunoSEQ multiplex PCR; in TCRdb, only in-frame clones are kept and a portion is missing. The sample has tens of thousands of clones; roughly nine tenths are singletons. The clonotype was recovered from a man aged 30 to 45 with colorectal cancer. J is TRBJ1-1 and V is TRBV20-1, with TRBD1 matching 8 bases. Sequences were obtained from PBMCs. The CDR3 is CSASPLDRAAEAFF. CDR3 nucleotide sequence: TGCAGTGCTAGTCCCCTGGACAGGGCGGCTGAAGCTTTCTTT.